This T cell receptor beta chain was retrieved from a study of cytomegalovirus exposure and HLA in healthy donors. Study background: As an earlier analysis found, about 179 million T cells yielded about 120 million unique TCR beta sequences.

PCR amplification relied on 60 Vbeta primers (plus 13 Jbeta primers). The data were produced by immunoSEQ multiplex PCR, yet TCRdb's version contains in-frame clones alone and is incomplete. The sample shows about 120,000 clones, 60% to 85% of them seen only once. Points on this clone: Its antigen is undetermined.

Study results and caveats: Earlier analysis yielded a pattern in which most TCR beta V segments were productive about 87% or about 30% of the time. When a later analysis was performed, an Asian-associated ancestry cluster reportedly had fewer N-insertions than the roughly 690-donor mean. Sequencing likely caused a cluster of highly shared sequence variants.

Germline lookup yields CDR1 ENHRY and CDR2 SYGVKD. Trimming cost V 10 bases and J 0 bases, with 22 bases left between them. This CDR3 region has 17 residues. This sequence was found in a female donor in good health and CMV-seronegative. Material for sequencing was PBMCs. This chain links TRBV10-3 with TRBJ1-3; possible D gene TRBD1, 5 bases. The CDR3 DNA follows: TGTGCCACCAGGAGATGGTACAGGATCGACTCTGGAAACACCATATATTTT. Translation gives CATRRWYRIDSGNTIYF.